One and the same sample provided the 20 T cell receptor beta chains below, sequenced in a study of post-analysis software for immune sequencing data (dated by TCRdb to the mid-2010s). Overall study outcomes, separate from this receptor: Roughly 5 TRBV segments, including TRBV5-6, TRBV5-1 and TRBV20-1, were significantly more frequent in patients than controls.

The antigens these receptors bind are not known. Library preparation was by PCR. TCRdb names Illumina HiSeq 2500 as the instrument used. To reduce PCR and sequencing biases, unique molecular identifiers were built into the TCR beta cDNA libraries. The public reads were reprocessed in TCRdb via fastp at Q25 and MiXCR, keeping in-frame beta chains. CDR3 protein sequences are deduplicated, and each keeps its most common genes and DNA. The sample data list about 260,000 distinct CDR3 sequences, and just over 35% of these were observed just once. The ten largest clones take up 4% to 6% of the sample. Sequenced sample: blood. These TCRs come from a girl aged 5-17 years with multiple sclerosis.

This clonotype was found many times. The rearrangement joins TRBV20-1 to TRBJ2-1, with 11 bases that match TRBD2. The J segment lost 5 bases and the V segment lost 5 bases, leaving 5 bases of the junction unmatched. The CDR3 runs to 14 residues. From germline, CDR1 is DFQATT and CDR2 SNEGSKA (reference sequence). The CDR3 is CSALLAGADNEQFF. Written as DNA, the CDR3 is TGCAGTGCTTTACTAGCGGGGGCCGACAATGAGCAGTTCTTC.

This clonotype appeared many times. V gene TRBV20-1 combines with J gene TRBJ2-3, with D hard to call. Germline V gene sequence: CDR1 DFQATT, CDR2 SNEGSKA (reference sequence). Trimming cost V 5 bases and J 0 bases, with 3 bases left between them. The CDR3 consists of 11 residues. The CDR3 here is CSAESTDTQYF. CDR3 DNA: TGCAGTGCTGAAAGCACAGATACGCAGTATTTT.

In its sample, this clonotype was seen many times. The chain couples TRBV20-1 to TRBJ2-5; maybe TRBD1 (6 bases). CDR3 length: 13 residues. V was pared by 3 bases and J by 4 bases, with 12 bases between. The germline V gene encodes CDR1 DFQATT and CDR2 SNEGSKA (reference sequence). CDR3 in amino acids: CSARIQGRETQYF. CDR3 DNA sequence: TGCAGTGCTAGGATACAGGGACGAGAGACCCAGTACTTC.

This clonotype has a count of ten or more. The chain combines TRBV6-5 with TRBJ1-2; TRBD1 agrees at 11 bases. Trimming at V came to 6 bases and at J to 6 bases, leaving 9 bases not matched to a gene. CDR1 is MNHEY, CDR2 SVGAGI, per germline. This CDR3 contains 15 residues. CDR3 sequence reads: CASRNGQGARNGYTF. CDR3 nucleotide sequence: TGTGCCAGCAGGAACGGACAGGGGGCGCGAAATGGCTACACCTTC.

This clonotype was detected ten times or more. The chain couples TRBV20-1 to TRBJ1-5; D gene uncertain. V lost 2 bases and J 1 base, leaving 12 bases between the germline ends. CDR1 and CDR2 (germline): DFQATT, SNEGSKA (reference sequence). The CDR3 is 15 residues long. The CDR3 reads CSARPVGLSNQPQHF. The CDR3 nucleotides read TGCAGTGCTAGACCGGTGGGCCTGAGCAATCAGCCCCAGCATTTT.

This clonotype has a count of ten or more. The chain recombines TRBV28 with TRBJ1-1; TRBD1 is a possible D gene (5 bases). The CDR3 contains 15 residues. V was cut by 2 bases and J by 1 base, with 11 bases left in between. Germline loops: CDR1 MDHEN, CDR2 SYDVKM. The CDR3 is CASSLGGTANTEAFF. The DNA for the CDR3 is TGTGCCAGCAGTTTAGGCGGGACGGCGAACACTGAAGCTTTCTTT.

This clonotype was counted only a few times. A much more abundant neighbour one base away suggests this may be a read error. This chain uses TRBV10-3 with TRBJ2-5; 9 bases map to TRBD1. The J segment lost 4 bases and the V segment lost 6 bases, leaving 9 bases of the junction unmatched. The CDR3 length is 15 residues. The germline gives CDR1 ENHRY, CDR2 SYGVKD. The CDR3 protein is CAISPGQGNRETQYF. CDR3 nucleotides: TGTGCCATCAGCCCGGGACAGGGAAACCGAGAGACCCAGTACTTC.

This clonotype was found many times. The rearrangement joins TRBV20-1 to TRBJ1-2, with TRBD1 matching over 8 bases. After removal of 4 bases from V and 3 bases from J, the junction contained 10 bases not matched to a gene. Germline V lookup: CDR1 DFQATT, CDR2 SNEGSKA (reference sequence). The length of the CDR3 is 15 residues. CDR3 nucleotide sequence: TGCAGTGCTACTACTGGACAGGGTGGTGACTATGGCTACACCTTC. This sequence encodes CSATTGQGGDYGYTF.

This clonotype was detected many times. The V and J genes are TRBV28 and TRBJ2-3; 7 positions agree with TRBD2. The CDR3 contains 13 residues. The V segment lost 5 bases and the J segment 2 bases; nucleotides outside the gene matches: 1. Per the germline V gene, CDR1 is MDHEN and CDR2 is SYDVKM. The CDR3 region has the DNA TGTGCCAGCAGTGGGACTAACACAGATACGCAGTATTTT. As protein: CASSGTNTDTQYF.

The CDR3 DNA reads TGCGCCAGCAGTGAGCCAACTAGCGACGCAGATACGCAGTATTTT. As protein: CASSEPTSDADTQYF. The chain couples TRBV10-2 to TRBJ2-3, with TRBD2 identical over 7 bases. CDR1 and CDR2 (germline): WSHSY, SAAADI. V trimming: 2 bases; J trimming: 4 bases; junction bases outside the gene matches: 6. The CDR3 is made up of 15 amino acids.

The table lists this clonotype with many counts. This chain connects TRBV5-5 to TRBJ1-2; possibly TRBD1 for D (5 bases). The CDR3 runs 14 residues. Germline CDR1 is SGHKS and CDR2 is YYEKEE (reference sequence). The V end was cut by 0 bases, the J end by 0 bases, with 6 bases between. The chain's CDR3 is CASSLEQANYGYTF. In DNA form, the CDR3 reads TGTGCCAGCAGCTTGGAACAGGCTAACTATGGCTACACCTTC.

This clonotype was observed a handful of times. V and J are TRBV28 and TRBJ1-1, with TRBD1 matching 8 bases. The CDR3 runs to 17 residues. CDR1 MDHEN and CDR2 SYDVKM come from the germline V gene. V lost 2 bases, J lost 4 bases, and 12 bases stayed unmatched. CDR3 nucleotide sequence: TGTGCCAGCAGTTTACAGGGGGCGTCGGTCCTCGTCACTGAAGCTTTCTTT. As protein: CASSLQGASVLVTEAFF. The full variable domain, its missing parts supplied by reference TRBV28 and TRBJ1-1, is DVKVTQSSRYLVKRTGEKVFLECVQDMDHENMFWYRQDPGLGLRLIYFSYDVKMKEKGDIPEGYSVSREKKERFSLILESASTNQTSMYLCASSLQGASVLVTEAFFGQGTRLTVV.

Turning to this clonotype: This may be a read error: a much more frequent sequence differs by one nucleotide. No DNA is shown, since the ends of the CDR3 on it are uncertain; the CDR3 is the one TCRdb lists. V gene TRBV5-1 combines with J gene TRBJ1-6; the table names TRBD1, a call not compared with the DNA. Germline V gives CDR1 SGHRS, CDR2 YFSETQ. 17 amino acids form the CDR3, both terminal residues included. CDR3 region: CASSLVARGIGNSPPHF.

In regard to this clonotype: A read error may explain this, as a much larger clone is one base away. J is TRBJ2-1 and V is TRBV9, with a tentative D call TRBD1 (6 bases). CDR1 is SGDLS and CDR2 is YYNGEE in the germline V gene. The CDR3 contains 15 residues. CDR3 residues: CASSVESRGLDEHFF. Written as DNA, the CDR3 is TGTGCCAGCAGCGTAGAGAGTAGGGGGTTGGATGAGCATTTCTTC.

The table lists this clonotype with many counts. The genes are TRBV28 and TRBJ1-1; the D gene is possibly TRBD1 (5 bases). Per the germline V gene, CDR1 is MDHEN and CDR2 is SYDVKM. Trimming left V 11 bases short and J 1 base short, with 17 bases between. The CDR3 is 14 amino acids. CDR3 nucleotide sequence: TGTGCCCTGGGGGATCGGTCTGGGAACACTGAAGCTTTCTTT. It encodes CALGDRSGNTEAFF.

V usage is TRBV29-1 and J usage is TRBJ2-7; unclear D gene. The length of the CDR3 is 12 residues. Per germline, CDR1 SQVTM and CDR2 ANQGSEA. Deletions cut 4 bases from V and 3 bases from J, with 10 bases between. CDR3 nucleotides: TGCAGCGTTGGGCAAGGATTCTACGAGCAGTACTTC. As protein: CSVGQGFYEQYF.

This clonotype was picked up a small number of times. CDR3 DNA sequence: TGTGCTAGTGGTTCATCGGAAAGGGGGCAGTATTTT. This codes for CASGSSERGQYF. The J gene is TRBJ2-3, the V gene TRBV12-5, with D possibly being TRBD1 (5 bases). This CDR3 has 12 amino acids. Germline V CDR1 and CDR2: LGHNT, FRNRAP. Between the trimmed V and J ends, which lost 4 bases and 11 bases, there was a span of 13 bases.

The sample holds many counts of this clonotype. This chain links TRBV11-2 with TRBJ2-5; the D gene is possibly TRBD2 (6 bases). CDR3 length equals 13 residues. Germline values: CDR1 SGHAT, CDR2 FQNNGV. V lost 6 bases to trimming and J lost 9 bases, with 17 bases between them. This CDR3 reads CASSQEASGAQYF. As DNA, the CDR3 is TGTGCCAGCAGTCAAGAGGCGTCGGGGGCCCAGTACTTC.

There are a few counts of this clonotype. The chain links TRBV24-1 to TRBJ2-2; D is unclear. CDR1 is KGHDR and CDR2 is SFDVKD in the germline V gene. This CDR3 comprises 16 residues. V lost 2 bases to trimming and J lost 5 bases, with 14 bases between them. This chain's CDR3 is CATSDSRIAATGELFF. The CDR3 nucleotides read TGTGCCACCAGTGATTCGAGGATAGCAGCTACCGGGGAGCTGTTTTTT.

The chain is built from TRBV7-2 and TRBJ1-5, with D possibly TRBD1 on 5 matching bases. Germline V gene data show CDR1 as SGHTA and CDR2 as FQGNSA. Trimming removed 0 bases at V and 5 bases at J, with 11 bases between. CDR3 length: 15 amino acids. CDR3 residues: CASSLAQGFDQPQHF. CDR3 nucleotide sequence: TGTGCCAGCAGCTTAGCGCAGGGATTCGATCAGCCCCAGCATTTT.